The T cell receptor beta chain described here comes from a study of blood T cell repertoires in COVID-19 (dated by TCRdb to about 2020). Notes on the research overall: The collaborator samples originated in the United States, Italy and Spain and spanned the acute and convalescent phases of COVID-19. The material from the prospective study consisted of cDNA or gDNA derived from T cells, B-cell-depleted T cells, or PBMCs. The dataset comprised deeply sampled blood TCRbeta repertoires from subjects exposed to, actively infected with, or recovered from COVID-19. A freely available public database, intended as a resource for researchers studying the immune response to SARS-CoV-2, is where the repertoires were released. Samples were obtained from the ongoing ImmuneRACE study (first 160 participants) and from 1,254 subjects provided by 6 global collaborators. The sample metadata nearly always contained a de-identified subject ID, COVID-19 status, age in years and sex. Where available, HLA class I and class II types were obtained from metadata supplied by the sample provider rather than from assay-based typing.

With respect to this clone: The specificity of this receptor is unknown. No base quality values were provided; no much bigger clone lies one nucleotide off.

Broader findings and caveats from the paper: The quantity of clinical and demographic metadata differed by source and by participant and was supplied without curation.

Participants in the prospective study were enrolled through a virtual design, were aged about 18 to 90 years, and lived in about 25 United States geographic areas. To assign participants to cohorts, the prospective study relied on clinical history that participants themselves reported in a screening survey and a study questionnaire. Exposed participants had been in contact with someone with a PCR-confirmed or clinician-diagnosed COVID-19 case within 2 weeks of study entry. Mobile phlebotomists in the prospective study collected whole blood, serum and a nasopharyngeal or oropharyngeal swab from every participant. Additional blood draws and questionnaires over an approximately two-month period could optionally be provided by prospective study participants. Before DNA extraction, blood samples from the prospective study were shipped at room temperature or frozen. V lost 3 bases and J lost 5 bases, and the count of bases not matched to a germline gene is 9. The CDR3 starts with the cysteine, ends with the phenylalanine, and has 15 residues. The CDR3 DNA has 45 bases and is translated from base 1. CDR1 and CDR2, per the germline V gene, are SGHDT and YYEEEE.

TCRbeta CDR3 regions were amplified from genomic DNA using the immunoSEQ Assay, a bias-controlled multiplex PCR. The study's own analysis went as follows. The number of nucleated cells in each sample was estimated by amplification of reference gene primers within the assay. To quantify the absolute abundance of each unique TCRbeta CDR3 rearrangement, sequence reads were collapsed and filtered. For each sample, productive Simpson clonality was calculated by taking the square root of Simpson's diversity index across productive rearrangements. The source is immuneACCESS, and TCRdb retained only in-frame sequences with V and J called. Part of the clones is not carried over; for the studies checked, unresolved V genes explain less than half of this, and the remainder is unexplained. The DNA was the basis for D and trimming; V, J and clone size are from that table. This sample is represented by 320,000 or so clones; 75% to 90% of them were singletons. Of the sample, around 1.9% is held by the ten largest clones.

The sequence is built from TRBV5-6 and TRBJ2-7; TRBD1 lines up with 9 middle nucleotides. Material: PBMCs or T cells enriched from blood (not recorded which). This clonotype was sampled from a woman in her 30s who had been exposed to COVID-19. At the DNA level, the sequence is TGTGCCAGCAGCTGGACCGGGACAGGGAGCAACGAGCAGTACTTC. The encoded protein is CASSWTGTGSNEQYF.